A selection of T cell receptor beta chains follows, all from one sample in a study of control samples from healthy donors and cancer patients. Sequencing used immunoSEQ multiplex PCR; TCRdb keeps in-frame clones, though not all of them. The sample records approximately 100,000 clones, 85% to 90% being singletons. Sequencing was carried out using blood. The origin of the receptors is a man aged 25 to 40 in good health. Both conserved end residues are part of each CDR3. Each record gives: D gene, V gene, clone size, J gene, CDR3 DNA, CDR3 protein. The D gene is left open where the match is weak. The size entry is marked missing in some rows and otherwise reads once, few, many or a size class.

TRBD2	TRBV5-6	.	TRBJ2-1	TGTGCCAGCAGCCTCCTTCGGGAGGGATACAATGAGCAGTTCTTC	CASSLLREGYNEQFF
.	TRBV10-3	.	TRBJ1-5	TGTGCCATCAGCAGAAGCAATCAGCCCCAGCATTTT	CAISRSNQPQHF
.	TRBV19	.	TRBJ2-7	TGTGCCAGTAGTATAGAGGAGGAACTAACCTACGAGCAGTACTTC	CASSIEEELTYEQYF
.	TRBV7-8	.	TRBJ2-6	TGTGCCAGCAGCTTACCGTTCGCGGGACTCTCTGGGGCCAACGTCCTGACTTTC	CASSLPFAGLSGANVLTF
TRBD2	TRBV9	.	TRBJ2-1	TGTGCCAGCAGCCCCCTTATAGCGGGAGGGGAATACAATGAGCAGTTCTTC	CASSPLIAGGEYNEQFF
.	TRBV19	.	TRBJ2-1	TGTGCCAGTAGTACCCAGACAAATTTAGGTGAGCAGTTCTTC	CASSTQTNLGEQFF
.	TRBV30	.	TRBJ1-2	TGTGCCTGGGCCCCAACTGGGGCCAACAACTATGGCTACACCTTC	CAWAPTGANNYGYTF
.	TRBV5-5	.	TRBJ1-3	TGTGCCAGCAGCCCCGACGGGATTCTAGGAAACACCATATATTTT	CASSPDGILGNTIYF
TRBD1	TRBV14	.	TRBJ1-1	TGTGCCAGCAGCCAAATCGACAGGGAGGCTGGCACTGAAGCTTTCTTT	CASSQIDREAGTEAFF
.	TRBV30	.	TRBJ1-5	TGTGCCTGGAGTATGCCCGCTAGCAATCAGCCCCAGCATTTT	CAWSMPASNQPQHF
.	TRBV6-4	.	TRBJ2-4	TGTGCCAGCAGTGCGGCGGGGCATGACATTCAGTACTTC	CASSAAGHDIQYF
TRBD1	TRBV27	.	TRBJ2-7	TGTGCCAGCAGTTCGACCGGGACAGGGGTTGGACAGTACTTC	CASSSTGTGVGQYF
.	TRBV7-7	.	TRBJ2-5	TGTGCCAGCAGCTTAAGTGCAGGGGGGTTTAAAGAGACCCAGTACTTC	CASSLSAGGFKETQYF
.	TRBV4-1	.	TRBJ2-3	TGCGCCAGCAGCCATGGGGAAAGGACGCAGTATTTT	CASSHGERTQYF
TRBD1	TRBV6-5	.	TRBJ1-5	TGTGCCAGCAGTAAGACAGGGGTAGGCAATCAGCCCCAGCATTTT	CASSKTGVGNQPQHF
.	TRBV3-1/TRBV3-2	once	TRBJ2-1	TGTGCCAGCAGCCAAGGATCCGGGACCAACAATGAGCAGTTCTTC	CASSQGSGTNNEQFF
.	TRBV15	.	TRBJ2-5	TGTGCCACCAGCAGTTCTAGATCTCGGGAGACCCAGTACTTC	CATSSSRSRETQYF
TRBD2	TRBV11-3	.	TRBJ2-1	TGTGCCAGCAGCGACGGGACTAGCTACAATGAGCAGTTCTTC	CASSDGTSYNEQFF
TRBD1	TRBV30	.	TRBJ1-2	TGTGCCAGGGACAGGGGAGGGTATGGCTACACCTTC	CARDRGGYGYTF
TRBD1	TRBV6-6	few	TRBJ2-2	TGTGCCAGCACCTCGGGACAGACGAACACCGGGGAGCTGTTTTTT	CASTSGQTNTGELFF
.	TRBV19	.	TRBJ1-5	TGTGCCAGTACGCTTGGGGGCGGTCAGCCCCAGCATTTT	CASTLGGGQPQHF
.	TRBV20-1	.	TRBJ1-1	TGCAGTGGCTGGCGGATCACTGAAGCTTTCTTT	CSGWRITEAFF
TRBD2	TRBV2	.	TRBJ2-1	TGTGCCAGCGGTAGCGGGAGACCGCCCTACAATGAGCAGTTCTTC	CASGSGRPPYNEQFF
.	TRBV7-9	.	TRBJ2-1	TGTGCCAGCAGCTTAGACGCTTTGGGACCCACGAGGCAGTTCTTC	CASSLDALGPTRQFF
TRBD1	TRBV27	.	TRBJ1-2	TGTGCCAGCAGCTTCGGGCAGGGGGATGGCTACACCTTC	CASSFGQGDGYTF
TRBD2	TRBV14	.	TRBJ2-5	TGTGCCAGCAGCCAAGATGGGGGACTAGCGGGGAAAGAGACCCAGTACTTC	CASSQDGGLAGKETQYF
.	TRBV4-2	.	TRBJ2-2	TGTGCCAGCAGCCAAGGCAGGCTGAACACCGGGGAGCTGTTTTTT	CASSQGRLNTGELFF
TRBD1	TRBV6-6	.	TRBJ1-2	TGTGCCAGCAGTTACAAAGGACAGGGGGCTCGCGGCTACACCTTC	CASSYKGQGARGYTF
.	TRBV19	.	TRBJ2-3	TGTGCCAGTAGTATATCGGGCACAGATACGCAGTATTTT	CASSISGTDTQYF
.	TRBV27	.	TRBJ2-1	TGTGCCAGCAGTCTAGGAAATGAGCAGTTCTTC	CASSLGNEQFF
.	TRBV7-8	many	TRBJ2-5	TGTGCCAGCAGCTTAGGTACAGGGTTCCAAGAGACCCAGTACTTC	CASSLGTGFQETQYF
TRBD2	TRBV7-6	.	TRBJ2-1	TGTGCCAGCAGCTTTGGCCTAGCGGGAGAAGAATGGCAGTTCTTC	CASSFGLAGEEWQFF
.	TRBV27	.	TRBJ2-2	TGTGCCAGCAGTCCGAACACCGGGGAGCTGTTTTTT	CASSPNTGELFF
.	TRBV12-3/TRBV12-4	.	TRBJ2-2	TGTGCCAGCAGCCGCACCGGGGAGCTGTTTTTT	CASSRTGELFF
.	TRBV4-1	.	TRBJ1-1	TGCGCCAGCAGCTATCCCCCCGGCGGGACGAACACTGAAGCTTTCTTT	CASSYPPGGTNTEAFF
.	TRBV7-8	once	TRBJ1-6	TGTGCCAGCAGCTTAGCATCTCACCCGAATTCACCCCTCCACTTT	CASSLASHPNSPLHF
TRBD1	TRBV11-1	.	TRBJ1-1	TGTGCCAGCACGTACACCACAGGGGGCTTTGAAGCTTTCTTT	CASTYTTGGFEAFF
.	TRBV2	.	TRBJ2-3	TGTGCCAGCAGTTTATCAGATACGCAGTATTTT	CASSLSDTQYF
.	TRBV11-2	.	TRBJ2-1	TGTGCCAGCAGCTTATATTTAGCGGAAGCTTACAATGAGCAGTTCTTC	CASSLYLAEAYNEQFF
.	TRBV7-2	.	TRBJ1-2	TGTGCCAGCAGCTTAGGGCCAGGGATCCCCAACTATGGCTACACCTTC	CASSLGPGIPNYGYTF
.	TRBV5-1	few	TRBJ1-6	TGCGCCAGCAGCTGGGGACCTGACAATTCACCCCTCCACTTT	CASSWGPDNSPLHF
.	TRBV6-5	.	TRBJ2-5	TGTGCCAGCACCCTGCAGGGACCACGGGGGACCCAGTACTTC	CASTLQGPRGTQYF
TRBD2	TRBV27	.	TRBJ2-5	TGTGCCAGCAGTTTGGGCGGGAGGGCTAGGGAGACCCAGTACTTC	CASSLGGRARETQYF
TRBD1	TRBV19	.	TRBJ1-2	TGTGCCAGTAGTTCCACAGGGGGGACCTTCTATGGCTACACCTTC	CASSSTGGTFYGYTF
TRBD1	TRBV4-1	.	TRBJ1-1	TGCGCCAGCAGCGACAGGGAAGAAGCTTTCTTT	CASSDREEAFF
TRBD1	TRBV28	.	TRBJ1-5	TGTGCCAGCACTACCGGGACAGGGGACCAGCCCCAGCATTTT	CASTTGTGDQPQHF
TRBD1	TRBV5-1	.	TRBJ2-5	TGCGCCAGCTCCGTTAAGGCGGGACAGGGGGCGGGGGAGACCCAGTACTTC	CASSVKAGQGAGETQYF
TRBD1	TRBV27	few	TRBJ1-5	TGTGCCAGCAGGACAGGGAATCAGCCCCAGCATTTT	CASRTGNQPQHF
.	TRBV18	.	TRBJ1-1	TGTGCCAGCTCGACCTCCTCTCACACGGAAGCTTTCTTT	CASSTSSHTEAFF
.	TRBV7-9	once	TRBJ1-4	TGTGCCAGCAGCTTAGAAGGGGGGAGTGAAAAACTGTTTTTT	CASSLEGGSEKLFF
.	TRBV5-1	.	TRBJ1-2	TGCGCCAGCAGCTCTGGGGGAGGTTATGGCTACACCTTC	CASSSGGGYGYTF
.	TRBV7-9	.	TRBJ2-7	TGTGCCAGCAGCCCCTTTCGCGGGGCCTACGAGCAGTACTTC	CASSPFRGAYEQYF
.	TRBV7-8	.	TRBJ1-5	TGTGCCAGCAGCTTAGAGGCAGGCGGACAGCCCCAGCATTTT	CASSLEAGGQPQHF
.	TRBV24-1	.	TRBJ2-5	TGTGCCACCGGGGACTTTGATCAGACGGAGACCCAGTACTTC	CATGDFDQTETQYF
TRBD2	TRBV4-1	.	TRBJ2-1	TGCGCCAGCAGCCATCGCGGGAGGCCGGAGGGCAATGAGCAGTTCTTC	CASSHRGRPEGNEQFF
.	TRBV4-2	.	TRBJ1-5	TGTGCCAGCAGCCAAGATGGTTTTCAGCCCCAGCATTTT	CASSQDGFQPQHF
.	TRBV7-9	.	TRBJ2-5	TGTGCCAGCAGCTTACGACAGGCCCAAGAGACCCAGTACTTC	CASSLRQAQETQYF
.	TRBV19	.	TRBJ2-3	TGTGCCAGTAGTTGGAGTAGCGGTTATCCAGATACGCAGTATTTT	CASSWSSGYPDTQYF
.	TRBV23-1	.	TRBJ2-5	TGCGCCAGCAGTCGAGGGGTCGGCAGGGTGGTCCAAGAGACCCAGTACTTC	CASSRGVGRVVQETQYF
.	TRBV5-6	.	TRBJ2-7	TGTGCCAGCAGCTTGGCCCCGGGGGACGAGCAGTACTTC	CASSLAPGDEQYF